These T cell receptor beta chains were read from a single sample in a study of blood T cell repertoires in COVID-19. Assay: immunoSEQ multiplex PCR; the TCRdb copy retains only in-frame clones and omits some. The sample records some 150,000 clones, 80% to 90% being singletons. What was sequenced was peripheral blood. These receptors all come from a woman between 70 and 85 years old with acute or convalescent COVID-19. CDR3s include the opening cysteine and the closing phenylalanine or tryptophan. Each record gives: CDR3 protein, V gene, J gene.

CDR3: CASSSGHFNQPQHF
V: TRBV5-5
J: TRBJ1-5

CDR3: CASSRGGLADTQYF
V: TRBV19
J: TRBJ2-3

CDR3: CASSYRLRGPHYGYTF
V: TRBV6-6
J: TRBJ1-2

CDR3: CASRDRENTEAFF
V: TRBV19
J: TRBJ1-1

CDR3: CASSLDQGGQPQHF
V: TRBV5-1
J: TRBJ1-5

CDR3: CAISGGRGQEAQYF
V: TRBV10-3
J: TRBJ2-5

CDR3: CASSSRQGALNTGELFF
V: TRBV7-9
J: TRBJ2-2

CDR3: CASSSGDRVSNQPQHF
V: TRBV7-9
J: TRBJ1-5

CDR3: CASSIPRQGANEKLFF
V: TRBV19
J: TRBJ1-4

CDR3: CASSPLAGEGYEQYF
V: TRBV18
J: TRBJ2-7

CDR3: CASSQDPSRGRKHNTIYF
V: TRBV3-1/TRBV3-2
J: TRBJ1-3

CDR3: CATCRGGLTDTQYF
V: TRBV27
J: TRBJ2-3

CDR3: CATSDLWANPNEQFF
V: TRBV24-1
J: TRBJ2-1

CDR3: CASRRGQETQYF
V: TRBV7-2
J: TRBJ2-5

CDR3: CASSQDEAGKNIQYF
V: TRBV3-1/TRBV3-2
J: TRBJ2-4

CDR3: CASSFSRGLSGELFF
V: TRBV28
J: TRBJ2-2

CDR3: CASSYQRGATGELFF
V: TRBV6-5
J: TRBJ2-2

CDR3: CASSEARGSGNTIYF
V: TRBV2
J: TRBJ1-3

CDR3: CATSRDAGGSNQPQHF
V: TRBV15
J: TRBJ1-5

CDR3: CSVGHRDEQYF
V: TRBV29-1
J: TRBJ2-7

CDR3: CASSEQRANYGYTF
V: TRBV2
J: TRBJ1-2

CDR3: CASSLTTGDSQHF
V: TRBV6-4
J: TRBJ1-5

CDR3: CASSYGTGGYYEQYF
V: TRBV6-5
J: TRBJ2-7

CDR3: CASSARDRGADTQYF
V: TRBV9
J: TRBJ2-3

CDR3: CASSLMAASGGAWETQYF
V: TRBV7-2
J: TRBJ2-5

CDR3: CASSLTGIEQPQHF
V: TRBV5-1
J: TRBJ1-5

CDR3: CASAGGGLGNQPQHF
V: TRBV23-1
J: TRBJ1-5

CDR3: CATSLGGGNTEAFF
V: TRBV10-3
J: TRBJ1-1

CDR3: CASSPWTSGGAAEQFF
V: TRBV28
J: TRBJ2-1

CDR3: CASSVGQTNSPLHF
V: TRBV9
J: TRBJ1-6

CDR3: CASRPTGVGTGELFF
V: TRBV6-6
J: TRBJ2-2

CDR3: CASSRTGQGDSPLHF
V: TRBV5-1
J: TRBJ1-6

CDR3: CSAHQGAGETQYF
V: TRBV29-1
J: TRBJ2-5

CDR3: CASSQTRDNIISGANVLTF
V: TRBV3-1/TRBV3-2
J: TRBJ2-6

CDR3: CTSITIASGLAGFQETQYF
V: TRBV1
J: TRBJ2-5

CDR3: CASNTPTGVTEAFF
V: TRBV28
J: TRBJ1-1

CDR3: CASRITDRDDGYTF
V: TRBV6-5
J: TRBJ1-2

CDR3: CASSGPGALTYEQYF
V: TRBV25-1
J: TRBJ2-7

CDR3: CASSQESGSGYTF
V: TRBV3-1/TRBV3-2
J: TRBJ1-2

CDR3: CASSGPRVTNEKLFF
V: TRBV19
J: TRBJ1-4

CDR3: CASSQGRGGRSYEQYF
V: TRBV4-3
J: TRBJ2-7

CDR3: CASSLMDRGSYNSPLHF
V: TRBV5-5
J: TRBJ1-6

CDR3: CASSPDRGGGEKLFF
V: TRBV7-2
J: TRBJ1-4

CDR3: CASSRTGTHGYTF
V: TRBV28
J: TRBJ1-2

CDR3: CATEGEEPGYTF
V: TRBV19
J: TRBJ1-2

CDR3: CASSQDQARWAETQYF
V: TRBV4-1
J: TRBJ2-5

CDR3: CASSGKRDTDTQYF
V: TRBV27
J: TRBJ2-3

CDR3: CASSFGTSGASYEQYF
V: TRBV11-2
J: TRBJ2-7

CDR3: CASSTGTAFSTDTQYF
V: TRBV9
J: TRBJ2-3

CDR3: CASSERPQTGSSYNSPLHF
V: TRBV2
J: TRBJ1-6

CDR3: CASSSRGGFNQPQHF
V: TRBV27
J: TRBJ1-5

CDR3: CASSLAVGGINEKLFF
V: TRBV7-8
J: TRBJ1-4

CDR3: CASEWTGLGEQYF
V: TRBV2
J: TRBJ2-7

CDR3: CASTRDRGMNTEAFF
V: TRBV6-1
J: TRBJ1-1

CDR3: CASSTHRGTYEQYF
V: TRBV19
J: TRBJ2-7

CDR3: CASSLRQGSQPQHF
V: TRBV7-2
J: TRBJ1-5

CDR3: CASSRQGPLYGYTF
V: TRBV6-5
J: TRBJ1-2

CDR3: CASSVLAGGQETQYF
V: TRBV27
J: TRBJ2-5

CDR3: CASSFDRGPTPNQPQHF
V: TRBV2
J: TRBJ1-5